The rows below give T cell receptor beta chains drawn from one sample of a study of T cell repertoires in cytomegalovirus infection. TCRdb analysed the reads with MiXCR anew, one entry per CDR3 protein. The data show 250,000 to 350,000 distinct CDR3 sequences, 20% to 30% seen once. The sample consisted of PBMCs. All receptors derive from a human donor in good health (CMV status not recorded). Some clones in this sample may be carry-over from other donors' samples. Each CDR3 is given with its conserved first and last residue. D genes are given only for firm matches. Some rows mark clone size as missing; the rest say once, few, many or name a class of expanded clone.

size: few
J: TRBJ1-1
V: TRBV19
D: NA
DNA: TGTGCCAGTAACCCAGGACCTCAGAAACCGAACACTGAAGCTTTCTTT
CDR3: CASNPGPQKPNTEAFF

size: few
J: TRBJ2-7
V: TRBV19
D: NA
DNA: TGTGCCAGTAGTACGACGGAGACCTACGAGCAGTACTTC
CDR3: CASSTTETYEQYF

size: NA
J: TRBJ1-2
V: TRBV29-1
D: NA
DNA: TGCAGCGTTTGGGGGGTCTATGGCTACACCTTC
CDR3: CSVWGVYGYTF

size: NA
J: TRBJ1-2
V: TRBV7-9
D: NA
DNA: TGTGCCAGCAGCCCCGTGGTTGGGGGAAACTATGGCTACACCTTC
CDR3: CASSPVVGGNYGYTF

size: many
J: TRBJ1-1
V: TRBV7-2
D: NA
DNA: TGTGCCAGCAGCTTAGGCGGGGGACGCACTGAAGCTTTCTTT
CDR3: CASSLGGGRTEAFF

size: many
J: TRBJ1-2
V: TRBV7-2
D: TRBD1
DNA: TGTGCCAGCAGCACGACAGGGGGCGGTGACTATGGCTACACCTTC
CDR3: CASSTTGGGDYGYTF

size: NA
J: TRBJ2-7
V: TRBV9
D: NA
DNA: TGTGCCAGCAGCTCAGGGAATCAACCCTACGAGCAGTACTTC
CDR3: CASSSGNQPYEQYF

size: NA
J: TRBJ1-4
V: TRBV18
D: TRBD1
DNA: TGTGCCAGCTCACCGACAGGGATAAACGAAAAACTGTTTTTT
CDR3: CASSPTGINEKLFF

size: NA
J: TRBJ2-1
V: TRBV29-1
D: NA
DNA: TGCAGCGCTGACACTCCATCGAGGGACAATGAGCAGTTCTTC
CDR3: CSADTPSRDNEQFF

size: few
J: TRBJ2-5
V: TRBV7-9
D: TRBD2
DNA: TGTGCCAGCGGACTAGCGGGGGCGGGAGAGACCCAGTACTTC
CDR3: CASGLAGAGETQYF

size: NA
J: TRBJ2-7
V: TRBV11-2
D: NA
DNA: TGTGCCAGCAGCTTGGTGGGGCAGCAGTACTTC
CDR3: CASSLVGQQYF

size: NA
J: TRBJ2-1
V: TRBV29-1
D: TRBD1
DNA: TGCAGCGTGCCTCAGGACAGGGTTTCTTACAATGAGCAGTTCTTC
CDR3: CSVPQDRVSYNEQFF

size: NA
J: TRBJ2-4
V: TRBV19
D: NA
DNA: TGTGCCAGTAGTACCGGGACCTATCCTAACATTCAGTACTTC
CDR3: CASSTGTYPNIQYF

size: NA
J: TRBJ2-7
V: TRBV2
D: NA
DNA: TGTGCCAGCAGTGAAAGGACTCTTTCCTACGAGCAGTACTTC
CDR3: CASSERTLSYEQYF

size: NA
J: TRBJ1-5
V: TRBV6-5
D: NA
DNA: TGTGCCAGCAGTTACTCGAGCGGTCAGCCCCAGCATTTT
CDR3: CASSYSSGQPQHF

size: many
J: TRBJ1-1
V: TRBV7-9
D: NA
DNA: TGTGCCAGCAGCTTAGCAGGGGTTGGAACTGAAGCTTTCTTT
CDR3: CASSLAGVGTEAFF

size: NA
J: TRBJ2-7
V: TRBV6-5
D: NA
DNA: TGTGCCAGCAGTTACTCGGAGGGGACCGAGCAGTACTTC
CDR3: CASSYSEGTEQYF

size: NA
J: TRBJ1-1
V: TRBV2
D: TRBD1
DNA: TGTGCCAGCGATAAGGGGGCGAACACTGAAGCTTTCTTT
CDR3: CASDKGANTEAFF

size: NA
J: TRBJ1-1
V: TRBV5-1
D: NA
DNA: TGCGCCAGCAGCTTAGCGACAGGAAGTTATACTGAAGCTTTCTTT
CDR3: CASSLATGSYTEAFF